The rows below give T cell receptor beta chains drawn from one sample of a study of T-cell reconstitution after alpha-beta-depleted transplantation in children. TCRdb itself ran the PCR reads through MiXCR, one entry per CDR3 protein. The repertoire holds 450,000 to 600,000 distinct CDR3 sequences, with around 16% as singletons. The sample consisted of PBMCs from the stem cell graft donor, taken from the stem cell graft. All receptors come from a human donor who donated a stem cell graft to a child with acute lymphoblastic leukemia. The CDR3 runs from the conserved cysteine through the conserved F or W. A D gene is named only where the DNA matches it firmly. Expanded clones are given a class, and other clones once, few, many or no size at all.

. TRBJ2-7 . TRBV10-3 CAISFGLLSYEQYF TGTGCCATCAGCTTCGGTCTCCTCTCCTACGAGCAGTACTTC
. TRBJ2-3 . TRBV15 CATSREGSGTDTQYF TGTGCCACCAGCAGAGAGGGGTCTGGCACAGATACGCAGTATTTT
. TRBJ1-5 . TRBV7-9 CASSLDWGRGRNQPQHF TGTGCCAGCAGCTTAGATTGGGGCAGGGGTCGCAATCAGCCCCAGCATTTT
. TRBJ2-1 . TRBV29-1 CSVIIQGGGYNEQFF TGCAGCGTCATCATACAAGGTGGGGGATACAATGAGCAGTTCTTC
. TRBJ2-7 . TRBV18 CASSSPGPVGQYF TGTGCCAGCTCATCCCCGGGCCCAGTGGGGCAGTACTTC
few TRBJ2-3 . TRBV20-1 CSARGRGRDTQYF TGCAGTGCTAGAGGGAGAGGGCGCGATACGCAGTATTTT
. TRBJ1-2 . TRBV27 CASSLSGSNYGYTF TGTGCCAGCAGTTTATCGGGCAGTAACTATGGCTACACCTTC
. TRBJ1-1 . TRBV29-1 CSVKADLSPNTEAFF TGCAGCGTCAAAGCCGACCTTTCCCCTAACACTGAAGCTTTCTTT
. TRBJ2-1 TRBD2 TRBV3-1 CASSQGAGGLYNEQFF TGTGCCAGCAGCCAGGGGGCGGGAGGCCTTTACAATGAGCAGTTCTTC
few TRBJ2-1 . TRBV14 CASSQLGRGNEQFF TGTGCCAGCAGCCAACTAGGGCGAGGTAATGAGCAGTTCTTC
. TRBJ2-7 . TRBV6-5 CASSLAVRRPEQYF TGTGCCAGCAGTTTGGCAGTCCGGCGCCCCGAGCAGTACTTC